A selection of T cell receptor beta chains follows, all from one sample in a study of T cell repertoires in cytomegalovirus infection. TCRdb re-called the reads through MiXCR, storing one row per CDR3 protein. The sample records 250,000 or so distinct CDR3 sequences, approximately 9% being singletons. The sequenced material came from PBMCs. Source of these receptors: a human donor in good health (CMV status not recorded). Some clones in this sample may be carry-over from other donors' samples. The CDR3 runs from the conserved cysteine through the conserved F or W. D genes are given only for firm matches. Clone size appears in some rows only: once, few, many, or a class for an expanded clone.

TRBJ1-1 NA TRBV7-2 many CASSFGLDTEAFF TGTGCCAGCAGCTTCGGCCTGGACACTGAAGCTTTCTTT
TRBJ2-1 TRBD1 TRBV14 few CASSQITGTGGHEQFF TGTGCCAGCAGCCAGATTACCGGGACAGGGGGCCATGAGCAGTTCTTC
TRBJ2-1 NA TRBV9 NA CASSVGGSSSYEQFF TGTGCCAGCAGCGTAGGCGGTAGTTCTAGCTATGAGCAGTTCTTC
TRBJ2-2 NA TRBV7-3 many CASSLRVGELFF TGTGCCAGCAGCTTACGAGTCGGGGAGCTGTTTTTT
TRBJ2-1 NA TRBV3-1 NA CASSLRWAGNNEQFF TGTGCCAGCAGCCTACGATGGGCGGGGAACAATGAGCAGTTCTTC
TRBJ1-2 NA TRBV7-2 many CASSPSLGLNYGYTF TGTGCCAGCAGCCCCTCCTTGGGACTAAACTATGGCTACACCTTC
TRBJ2-1 NA TRBV7-6 many CASSFQSYNEQFF TGTGCCAGCAGCTTTCAGTCCTACAATGAGCAGTTCTTC
TRBJ2-3 TRBD2 TRBV2 many CASSDRTSGISTDTQYF TGTGCCAGCAGTGACAGGACTAGCGGGATCAGCACAGATACGCAGTATTTT
TRBJ2-2 TRBD2 TRBV20-1 many CSARLAGLIGELFF TGCAGTGCTAGACTAGCGGGGTTAATCGGGGAGCTGTTTTTT
TRBJ1-5 NA TRBV28 many CASRSSSLRQPQHF TGTGCCAGCAGAAGCTCTTCACTACGGCAGCCCCAGCATTTT
TRBJ1-4 NA TRBV29-1 many CSVEDRGEKLFF TGCAGCGTTGAAGATCGGGGGGAAAAACTGTTTTTT
TRBJ2-3 TRBD2 TRBV6-5 many CASRLAGSSTDTQYF TGTGCCAGCAGACTAGCGGGATCTAGCACAGATACGCAGTATTTT
TRBJ2-1 NA TRBV29-1 many CSVDRTRHEQFF TGCAGCGTCGATCGGACGCGGCACGAGCAGTTCTTC
TRBJ2-3 NA TRBV7-9 NA CASSWLADITDTQYF TGTGCCAGCAGCTGGTTAGCGGATATAACAGATACGCAGTATTTT
TRBJ1-6 NA TRBV18 NA CASSPPPGVGSPLHF TGTGCCAGCTCACCTCCGCCCGGGGTCGGCTCACCCCTCCACTTT
TRBJ2-3 NA TRBV20-1 NA CSAPRGGEADTQYF TGCAGTGCCCCCAGGGGGGGGGAGGCAGATACGCAGTATTTT
TRBJ2-7 TRBD2 TRBV12-3/TRBV12-4 many CASSFTSGRGTRQYF TGTGCCAGCAGTTTCACTAGCGGGAGGGGTACGAGGCAGTACTTC
TRBJ1-3 NA TRBV5-1 many CASRGTVSGNTIYF TGCGCCAGCAGGGGTACAGTCTCTGGAAACACCATATATTTT
TRBJ2-1 NA TRBV6-1 many CASSLVENEQFF TGTGCCAGCAGCCTAGTTGAGAATGAGCAGTTCTTC
TRBJ2-5 NA TRBV20-1 few CSAPLGGQRETQYF TGCAGTGCTCCCCTCGGGGGGCAAAGGGAGACCCAGTACTTC
TRBJ1-2 NA TRBV4-1 many CASSQDWAGSYGYTF TGCGCCAGCAGCCAAGATTGGGCAGGCAGCTATGGCTACACCTTC
TRBJ2-1 TRBD2 TRBV7-2 NA CASSLEPSGGGGEQFF TGTGCCAGCAGCTTAGAGCCTAGCGGGGGAGGGGGTGAGCAGTTCTTC
TRBJ2-1 TRBD2 TRBV2 many CASRTQLAGEQFF TGTGCCAGCAGGACCCAACTAGCGGGCGAGCAGTTCTTC
TRBJ2-3 TRBD1 TRBV12-5 many CASGPGQGRTDTQYF TGTGCTAGTGGTCCGGGACAGGGTCGAACAGATACGCAGTATTTT
TRBJ1-5 NA TRBV20-1 NA CSASRLDQPQHF TGCAGTGCTTCCCGGCTCGATCAGCCCCAGCATTTT
TRBJ2-1 NA TRBV5-1 few CASSLGGVDQQFF TGCGCCAGCAGCTTGGGAGGAGTTGACCAGCAGTTCTTC
TRBJ2-3 NA TRBV11-3 many CASSSITGLSTDTQYF TGTGCCAGCAGCTCCATTACGGGTCTAAGCACAGATACGCAGTATTTT
TRBJ1-1 NA TRBV20-1 many CSARDSLNTEAFF TGCAGTGCTAGGGACAGCCTGAACACTGAAGCTTTCTTT
TRBJ2-4 TRBD1 TRBV7-2 many CASSPRQGRAKNIQYF TGTGCCAGCAGCCCACGACAGGGGAGGGCCAAAAACATTCAGTACTTC
TRBJ1-5 NA TRBV28 NA CASSRFNQPQHF TGTGCCAGCAGCCGCTTTAATCAGCCCCAGCATTTT
TRBJ1-2 NA TRBV5-6 NA CASSLWQVDYGYTF TGTGCCAGCAGCTTGTGGCAGGTAGACTATGGCTACACCTTC
TRBJ1-2 NA TRBV7-2 many CASSPDDYGYTF TGTGCCAGCAGCCCGGACGACTATGGCTACACCTTC
TRBJ2-1 NA TRBV30 NA CAWTKRDEQFF TGTGCCTGGACAAAAAGGGATGAGCAGTTCTTC
TRBJ1-6 NA TRBV7-2 few CASSSRGLGASSPLHF TGTGCCAGCAGCTCCCGTGGTTTAGGGGCTAGTTCACCCCTCCACTTT
TRBJ2-5 TRBD1 TRBV2 NA CASRTGGQAQETQYF TGTGCCAGCAGGACCGGGGGACAGGCCCAAGAGACCCAGTACTTC
TRBJ1-1 NA TRBV7-9 many CASTLGIGGTEAFF TGTGCCAGCACCTTGGGAATAGGAGGTACTGAAGCTTTCTTT
TRBJ1-4 NA TRBV7-2 many CASSLLLNEKLFF TGTGCCAGCAGTTTACTTCTGAATGAAAAACTGTTTTTT
TRBJ2-2 TRBD2 TRBV7-2 many CASSFAGGSVGELFF TGTGCCAGCAGCTTTGCGGGGGGCTCTGTCGGGGAGCTGTTTTTT
TRBJ2-7 TRBD2 TRBV14 many CASSHGLAWEQYF TGTGCCAGCAGCCACGGACTAGCTTGGGAGCAGTACTTC
TRBJ2-1 NA TRBV7-2 many CASSLGRWKGQFF TGTGCCAGCAGCTTAGGGAGGTGGAAGGGGCAGTTCTTC
TRBJ1-3 NA TRBV4-2 NA CASSLELGSGSGNTIYF TGTGCCAGCAGCCTGGAGCTAGGGTCAGGCTCTGGAAACACCATATATTTT
TRBJ1-6 NA TRBV7-8 many CASSPEYRDSPLHF TGTGCCAGCAGCCCAGAATACCGGGATTCACCCCTCCACTTT
TRBJ1-5 NA TRBV4-1 NA CASSQDPAPGGAHQPQHF TGCGCCAGCAGCCAAGACCCAGCCCCGGGAGGGGCCCATCAGCCCCAGCATTTT